This T cell receptor (beta chain) comes out of a study of Tregs in tolerant kidney transplant recipients. The nonmyeloablative bone marrow transplants came from related graft donors, with transient mixed chimerism. V was pared by 5 bases and J by 8 bases, with 12 bases of the junction left unmatched. The CDR3 has 14 amino acids. Germline V gene lookup returns CDR1 GTSNPN and CDR2 SVGIG (reference sequence). Measured with immunoSEQ multiplex PCR; TCRdb has only the in-frame clones, and not every one. Of about 21,000 clones detected, over 70% appear once; the ten largest clones hold over 20%. This receptor was taken from a human patient who received a combined kidney and bone marrow transplant. A subset of T cells may come from the graft donor. The chain links TRBV30 to TRBJ2-1, with 7 bases fitting TRBD2. The source material was CD8+ T cells from blood (PBMCs), sampled 6 months after the transplant. CDR3 nucleotides: TGTGCCTGGGAAATCTGGGGGGGTGCCCATGAGCAGTTCTTC. This sequence encodes CAWEIWGGAHEQFF.